This T cell receptor (beta chain) comes out of a study of identifying expanded T cells in peripheral blood. Overall study results and limits: Differentially abundant clones: about 1.2 between replicates, 15 to 17 at approximately two weeks, less than 25 at four. Variance in clone template counts between approximately 2-week samples significantly increased with total template count across all healthy donors.

No infections or other immune events were documented during collection. The assay was immunoSEQ multiplex PCR, and TCRdb's table has in-frame clones only and misses some. Of 85,000 to 90,000 clones in the sample, around 86% were seen once. Remarks on this clone: Its antigen is not identified.

Trimming removed 6 bases from V and 1 base from J, with 12 bases in between. CDR1 is LNHDA and CDR2 is SQIVND in the germline V gene (reference sequence). There are 14 residues in the CDR3. The chain uses TRBV19 and TRBJ1-1; D perhaps matches TRBD1 (6 bases). Material for sequencing was blood. This TCR was recovered from a person between 18 and 70 years old in good health. In DNA, the CDR3 is TGTGCCAGTAGCGTGACAGGTTCGAACACTGAAGCTTTCTTT. Amino acids: CASSVTGSNTEAFF.